These 27 T cell receptor beta chains came from one sample sequenced in a study of blood T cell repertoires in COVID-19. Produced via immunoSEQ multiplex PCR; TCRdb's table is partial and in-frame only. The table lists fewer than 400,000 clones, around 90% of them singletons. The sample comprised PBMCs or T cells enriched from blood (not recorded which). The receptors originated from a man aged 25 to 40 who had recovered from COVID-19.

V usage is TRBV2 and J usage is TRBJ1-2; maybe TRBD1 (6 bases). V was trimmed by 6 bases and J by 3 bases, leaving 11 bases between them. Per germline, CDR1 SNHLY and CDR2 FYNNEI. The CDR3 loop spans 13 amino acids. The CDR3 sequence: CASRPTGHYGYTF. DNA for the CDR3: TGTGCCAGCAGACCGACAGGCCACTATGGCTACACCTTC.

V gene TRBV11-2 combines with J gene TRBJ1-1; 9 bases are a match to TRBD1. V was clipped by 5 bases and J by 1 base; unmatched bases: 5. The CDR3 is made up of 15 amino acids. Germline values: CDR1 SGHAT, CDR2 FQNNGV. This chain's CDR3 is CASSPEDRGNTEAFF. The CDR3 DNA sequence: TGTGCCAGCAGCCCCGAGGACAGGGGGAACACTGAAGCTTTCTTT.

V gene TRBV2 combines with J gene TRBJ1-5; D is undetermined. The CDR3 contains 15 residues. The V gene lost 7 bases and the J gene lost 0 bases, with 13 bases spanning the gap. Germline CDR1 is SNHLY and CDR2 is FYNNEI. Here the CDR3 reads CASILNLNSNQPQHF. CDR3 nucleotide sequence: TGTGCCAGCATCTTAAACTTAAATAGCAATCAGCCCCAGCATTTT.

The rearrangement links TRBV6-5 to TRBJ1-2, with D unresolved. Germline-derived CDR1 and CDR2 are MNHEY and SVGAGI. The CDR3 has 16 amino acids. V dropped 4 bases and J dropped 2 bases, with 17 bases sitting between them. The CDR3 region has the DNA TGTGCCAGCAGTTCCCATGGATCAGCAGGAAACTATGGCTACACCTTC. Protein product: CASSSHGSAGNYGYTF.

The genes are TRBV11-2 and TRBJ2-7; 8 bases agree with TRBD1. V lost 2 bases and J lost 1; bases outside the gene matches: 7. The CDR3 runs 16 residues. The germline CDR1 and CDR2 sequences are SGHAT and FQNNGV. CDR3 in amino acids: CASSLRARQGSYEQYF. The CDR3 DNA reads TGTGCCAGCAGCTTACGCGCGAGACAGGGGTCCTACGAGCAGTACTTC.

The chain recombines TRBV5-1 with TRBJ1-6, with D possibly being TRBD1 (5 bases). The CDR3 has 16 amino acids. The germline gives CDR1 SGHRS, CDR2 YFSETQ. V lost 4 bases and J 6 bases, leaving 17 bases between the germline ends. The CDR3 loop is CASSPTTPGVNSPLHF. CDR3 in DNA: TGCGCCAGCAGCCCGACGACACCGGGGGTTAATTCACCCCTCCACTTT. The complete variable domain, with remaining parts taken from reference TRBV5-1 and TRBJ1-6, reads KAGVTQTPRYLIKTRGQQVTLSCSPISGHRSVSWYQQTPGQGLQFLFEYFSETQRNKGNFPGRFSGRQFSNSRSEMNVSTLELGDSALYLCASSPTTPGVNSPLHFGNGTRLTVT.

This chain uses TRBV7-6 with TRBJ2-1; maybe TRBD2 (8 bases). V lost 5 bases and J lost 0, with 20 bases in between. Germline V gene lookup returns CDR1 SGHVS and CDR2 FNYEAQ. The CDR3 runs 18 residues. The CDR3 loop is CASSPRGRGASSYNEQFF. The CDR3 DNA is TGTGCCAGCAGCCCTAGGGGGCGGGGGGCTTCCTCCTACAATGAGCAGTTCTTC. The complete variable domain, with remaining parts taken from reference TRBV7-6 and TRBJ2-1, reads GAGVSQSPRYKVTKRGQDVALRCDPISGHVSLYWYRQALGQGPEFLTYFNYEAQQDKSGLPNDRFSAERPEGSISTLTIQRTEQRDSAMYRCASSPRGRGASSYNEQFFGPGTRLTVL.

The V gene is TRBV27, the J gene TRBJ1-5; a weak D match, TRBD1 (5 bases). This CDR3 region has 15 residues. V dropped 2 bases and J dropped 7 bases, with 15 bases sitting between them. CDR1 MNHEY and CDR2 SMNVEV come from the germline V gene (reference sequence). The CDR3 DNA is TGTGCCAGCAGTTTAAGGCCAGGGCGTGTGCAGCCCCAGCATTTT. This translates into CASSLRPGRVQPQHF.

CDR3 bases: TGTGCCAGCAGTGACAGGGGCGATTCACCCCTCCACTTT. Residues: CASSDRGDSPLHF. This chain uses TRBV2 with TRBJ1-6, with a weak D call TRBD1 (6 bases). The CDR3 sequence is 13 residues long. V was shortened by 3 bases and J by 8 bases, with 8 bases between the two germline ends. The germline gives CDR1 SNHLY, CDR2 FYNNEI.

The genes are TRBV5-1 and TRBJ2-1, with 9 bases matching TRBD1. Germline V CDR1 and CDR2: SGHRS, YFSETQ. V lost 4 bases and J lost 5; bases outside the gene matches: 4. This CDR3 has 14 amino acids. CDR3 DNA: TGCGCCAGCAGCCTCTGGACAGGGGACAATGAGCAGTTCTTC. This encodes CASSLWTGDNEQFF.

The V and J genes are TRBV5-1 and TRBJ1-4; TRBD1 might be the D (5 bases). The CDR3 contains 14 residues. Trimming took off 1 base at V and 5 bases at J, with 9 bases between the two ends. Germline V gene data show CDR1 as SGHRS and CDR2 as YFSETQ. The CDR3 loop is CASSLSRVNEKLFF. For the CDR3, the DNA is TGCGCCAGCAGCTTGTCCAGGGTAAATGAAAAACTGTTTTTT.

The rearrangement uses TRBV10-3 and TRBJ2-3, with 10 bases matching TRBD1. The CDR3 is made up of 17 amino acids. Germline CDR1 reads ENHRY; CDR2 reads SYGVKD. The V segment lost 0 bases and the J segment 2 bases; nucleotides outside the gene matches: 5. The CDR3 loop reads CAISESTGTGATDTQYF. Here the CDR3 DNA reads TGTGCCATCAGTGAGTCAACTGGGACAGGGGCCACAGATACGCAGTATTTT.

This chain links TRBV27 with TRBJ1-5; no clear D. The germline gives CDR1 MNHEY, CDR2 SMNVEV (reference sequence). V lost 4 bases and J 1 base, leaving 8 bases between the germline ends. This CDR3 has 14 residues. CDR3 loop: CASSSQASNQPQHF. The CDR3, as DNA: TGTGCCAGCAGTTCCCAGGCAAGCAATCAGCCCCAGCATTTT.

As DNA, the CDR3 is TGCGCCAGCAAACCGGGACAGGGGATAACCGGGGAGCTGTTTTTT. This codes for CASKPGQGITGELFF. The chain joins TRBV5-1 to TRBJ2-2; 10 positions agree with TRBD1. J gave up 5 bases and V 6 bases, and 7 bases lay outside the gene matches. This CDR3 contains 15 residues. Per the germline V gene, CDR1 is SGHRS and CDR2 is YFSETQ.

A word on this clone: Other DNA sequences in the same sample also yield this CDR3. The chain employs TRBV2 and TRBJ1-1, with 7 bases matching TRBD1. Germline loops: CDR1 SNHLY, CDR2 FYNNEI. The CDR3 is 14 amino acids. The V segment lost 6 bases and the J segment 0 bases; nucleotides outside the gene matches: 4. The CDR3 here is CASRHRGLNTEAFF. The CDR3 region has the DNA TGTGCCAGCAGGCACAGGGGACTGAACACTGAAGCTTTCTTT.

The chain joins TRBV7-3 to TRBJ2-2; no reliable D call. V was pared by 5 bases and J by 3 bases, with 16 bases between. Germline CDR1 SGHTA, CDR2 FQGTGA. There are 16 residues in the CDR3. The CDR3 spells CASSPFKSTDTGELFF. The CDR3 DNA reads as TGTGCCAGCAGCCCCTTTAAGAGTACGGACACCGGGGAGCTGTTTTTT.

This clone was counted only a few times. The chain uses TRBV18 and TRBJ2-7, with D tentatively TRBD1 (6 bases). Trimming removed 3 bases from V and 6 bases from J, with 18 bases in between. CDR1 is KGHSH, CDR2 LQKENI, per germline. The CDR3 contains 15 residues. For the CDR3, the DNA is TGTGCCAGCTCACCGCTAAGGGACACCCTGGGCGAGCAGTACTTC. It yields the protein CASSPLRDTLGEQYF.

The CDR3 loop is CASSVDYYNEQFF. The CDR3, as DNA: TGTGCCAGCAGCGTAGACTACTACAATGAGCAGTTCTTC. The chain uses TRBV9 and TRBJ2-1; D is unresolved. CDR1 SGDLS and CDR2 YYNGEE come from the germline V gene. The CDR3 has 13 residues. The V end was cut by 0 bases, the J end by 3 bases, with 4 bases between. Supplemented by reference TRBV9 and TRBJ2-1, the full variable domain reads DSGVTQTPKHLITATGQRVTLRCSPRSGDLSVYWYQQSLDQGLQFLIQYYNGEERAKGNILERFSAQQFPDLHSELNLSSLELGDSALYFCASSVDYYNEQFFGPGTRLTVL.

The J gene is TRBJ2-2, the V gene TRBV6-2 or TRBV6-3; tentative D call: TRBD1 (5 bases). This CDR3 contains 13 residues. V gave up 5 bases and J gave up 3 bases, with 7 bases separating them. The germline gives CDR1 MNHEY, CDR2 SVGEGT. The CDR3 reads CASSQTDTGELFF. CDR3 sequence (DNA): TGTGCCAGCAGTCAGACAGACACCGGGGAGCTGTTTTTT.

V and J are TRBV7-2 and TRBJ2-7; weak D call: TRBD2 (6 bases). This CDR3 is 14 amino acids long. V was clipped by 7 bases and J by 6 bases, with 19 bases between them. CDR1 and CDR2 from the germline V gene are SGHTA and FQGNSA. Written as DNA, the CDR3 is TGTGCCAGCAAGAGTACCCCCCCCGGGGGCGAGCAGTACTTC. Residues: CASKSTPPGGEQYF.

The chain is built from TRBV3-1 (or the pseudogene TRBV3-2) and TRBJ1-3; the D is unclear. The V gene lost 2 bases and the J gene lost 4 bases, with 15 bases spanning the gap. Germline assignment: CDR1 LGHDT and CDR2 YNNKEL (reference sequence). The CDR3 is 16 residues long. CDR3 loop: CASSQSLRSLGNTIYF. The CDR3 DNA reads TGTGCCAGCAGCCAATCTTTGAGGTCTCTGGGAAACACCATATATTTT.

Points on this clone: A read error may produce the germline difference seen at one junction end. This chain uses TRBV5-1 with TRBJ2-7, with 9 bases lining up with TRBD2. CDR3 length equals 12 residues. CDR1 and CDR2 from the germline V gene are SGHRS and YFSETQ. The CDR3 DNA reads as TGCGCCCGCAGCGGGGGCGGGGGGGCGCAGTACTTC. This gives the protein CARSGGGGAQYF.

Of note for this clone: This CDR3 is also generated by other DNA sequences in the sample. V usage is TRBV7-2 and J usage is TRBJ1-2; 9 positions match TRBD1. The CDR3 is 13 residues long. With V trimmed by 5 bases and J by 5 bases, 3 bases remained unmatched. Germline-derived CDR1 and CDR2 are SGHTA and FQGNSA. The CDR3 DNA reads TGTGCCAGCAGCGCCGGGACAGGGTATGGCTACACCTTC. It yields the protein CASSAGTGYGYTF.

The CDR3 sequence is CASTPGGPETQYF. The CDR3 DNA reads TGTGCCAGTACCCCGGGGGGCCCGGAGACCCAGTACTTC. V and J are TRBV19 and TRBJ2-5; D may be TRBD2 (7 bases). The V gene's germline CDR1 is LNHDA and CDR2 SQIVND (reference sequence). Trimming stripped 7 bases from V and 5 bases from J, with 14 bases between. The CDR3 contains 13 residues.

The rearrangement links TRBV9 to TRBJ2-3; TRBD1 matches 9 bases. The CDR3 is 17 residues long. V shed 0 bases, J shed 1 base, and the junction held 6 bases outside the gene matches. CDR1 is SGDLS and CDR2 is YYNGEE in the germline V gene. The CDR3: CASSVGGQGWGTDTQYF. The CDR3 DNA is TGTGCCAGCAGCGTAGGAGGACAGGGGTGGGGCACAGATACGCAGTATTTT.

The chain joins TRBV4-1 to TRBJ1-5, with TRBD1 matching over 7 bases. J lost 6 bases, V lost 4 bases, and 9 bases had no gene match. The CDR3 length is 15 residues. Germline CDR1 is MGHRA and CDR2 is YSYEKL. The CDR3 loop reads CASSLVIDRAQPQHF. In DNA form, the CDR3 reads TGCGCCAGCAGCCTGGTCATCGACAGGGCTCAGCCCCAGCATTTT.

The chain is built from TRBV7-6 and TRBJ2-5; 8 bases fit TRBD2. V trimming: 1 base; J trimming: 5 bases; junction bases outside the gene matches: 9. Germline V gene data show CDR1 as SGHVS and CDR2 as FNYEAQ. The CDR3 runs 16 residues. Written as DNA, the CDR3 is TGTGCCAGCAGCTTAGAACTCGGGGGGGCCGGGGAGACCCAGTACTTC. Translated, it gives CASSLELGGAGETQYF.